This TCR beta chain was profiled in a study of cytomegalovirus exposure and HLA in healthy donors. Per germline, CDR1 SGHRS and CDR2 YFSETQ. This CDR3 is built from 14 residues. V dropped 4 bases and J dropped 7; count of bases not matched to a gene: 9. Here immunoSEQ multiplex PCR was the method, and the copy in TCRdb shows in-frame clones only, minus some. The sample yields 250,000 to 400,000 clones, roughly 86% seen once. There are a few counts of this clone. The specimen sequenced was PBMCs. The rearrangement joins TRBV5-1 to TRBJ1-2, with 8 bases identical to TRBD1. The clonotype was recovered from a man in his thirties or forties in good health and CMV-seronegative. CDR3: CASSTDRGRSGYTF. As DNA, the CDR3 is TGCGCCAGCAGCACTGACAGGGGCCGGAGTGGCTACACCTTC.